Sequencing of this T cell receptor (beta chain) was carried out in a study of patients and donors after allogeneic stem cell transplantation. Each CDR3 protein gets one entry after TCRdb re-called the RT-PCR reads with MiXCR. The data show about 400,000 distinct CDR3 sequences, roughly 17% seen once. The TCR comes from a human donor who was either an allogeneic HSCT recipient or a stem cell or donor lymphocyte infusion donor (not recorded which). It is not recorded whose cells these are; they may come from a transplant donor. Input material: blood, either unsorted or a sorted T cell fraction (not recorded which).

CDR3 DNA sequence: TGTGCCAGCAGCGTAGAGGGACAGCACTCTGGAAACACCATATATTTT. Amino acid sequence: CASSVEGQHSGNTIYF. The chain couples TRBV9 to TRBJ1-3; 7 bases align to TRBD1. The CDR3 is made up of 16 amino acids. Trimming cost V 0 bases and J 0 bases; bases outside gene matches: 3. CDR1 is SGDLS, CDR2 YYNGEE, per germline. The full variable domain, rest sourced from reference TRBV9 and TRBJ1-3, is DSGVTQTPKHLITATGQRVTLRCSPRSGDLSVYWYQQSLDQGLQFLIQYYNGEERAKGNILERFSAQQFPDLHSELNLSSLELGDSALYFCASSVEGQHSGNTIYFGEGSWLTVV.